Listed below are T cell receptor beta chains from one sample, sequenced in a study of blood T cell repertoires in COVID-19. Produced via immunoSEQ multiplex PCR; TCRdb's table is partial and in-frame only. Here the sample spans around 83,000 clones, approximately 90% being singletons. Sequencing used peripheral blood. The receptors stem from a man aged 65 to 79 with active or convalescent COVID-19. CDR3s include the opening cysteine and the closing phenylalanine or tryptophan. Fields, in order: clone size, V gene, D gene, CDR3 length, J gene, CDR3 protein, CDR3 DNA. D genes are given only for firm matches. A row's size may be missing; if present it is once, few, many or a size class.

NA,TRBV6-5,TRBD1,14,TRBJ2-5,CASRARTGVETQYF,TGTGCCAGCAGAGCGAGGACAGGGGTAGAGACCCAGTACTTC
NA,TRBV4-3,NA,13,TRBJ2-7,CASSQDFGDEQYF,TGCGCCAGCAGCCAAGATTTCGGAGACGAGCAGTACTTC
NA,TRBV6-2/TRBV6-3,TRBD1,17,TRBJ1-5,CASSISSGTGGRQPQHF,TGTGCCAGCAGTATCTCCTCCGGGACAGGGGGCAGGCAGCCCCAGCATTTT
NA,TRBV6-2/TRBV6-3,TRBD2,19,TRBJ2-5,CASSYPGLAGGRSKETQYF,TGTGCCAGCAGTTACCCGGGACTAGCGGGAGGGAGGTCGAAAGAGACCCAGTACTTC
NA,TRBV4-1,TRBD1,15,TRBJ1-2,CASSQSGPGGLGYTF,TGCGCCAGCAGTCAGTCCGGGCCAGGGGGCCTTGGCTACACCTTC
NA,TRBV4-1,TRBD2,16,TRBJ2-7,CASSPLGLAVSYEQYF,TGCGCCAGCAGCCCCTTAGGACTAGCGGTCTCCTACGAGCAGTACTTC
NA,TRBV4-3,NA,15,TRBJ1-6,CASSQEALWNSPLHF,TGCGCCAGCAGCCAAGAAGCACTGTGGAATTCACCCCTCCACTTT
NA,TRBV3-1/TRBV3-2,TRBD1,14,TRBJ1-2,CASSHKRQGVGYTF,TGTGCCAGCAGTCACAAACGACAGGGCGTTGGCTACACCTTC
few,TRBV7-2,NA,14,TRBJ1-2,CASSPSRGNYGYTF,TGTGCCAGCAGCCCGTCCCGGGGAAACTATGGCTACACCTTC
NA,TRBV19,TRBD2,22,TRBJ2-1,CASSKRRSLGTSGRLSYNEQFF,TGTGCCAGTAGTAAAAGGCGCTCTCTCGGGACTAGCGGGAGGCTCTCCTACAATGAGCAGTTCTTC
NA,TRBV2,NA,15,TRBJ1-5,CASSESVYSNQPQHF,TGTGCCAGCAGTGAGAGCGTATATAGCAATCAGCCCCAGCATTTT
NA,TRBV9,NA,15,TRBJ2-1,CASSVSPRSYNEQFF,TGTGCCAGCAGCGTAAGCCCTCGCTCCTACAATGAGCAGTTCTTC
NA,TRBV27,NA,13,TRBJ1-4,CASAGGANEKLFF,TGTGCCAGTGCGGGCGGGGCTAATGAAAAACTGTTTTTT
NA,TRBV18,NA,17,TRBJ1-1,CASSPRLKKQGGTEAFF,TGTGCCAGCTCACCACGACTAAAGAAACAAGGCGGGACTGAAGCTTTCTTT
NA,TRBV6-1,TRBD1,17,TRBJ1-3,CASSEMTGYISGNTIYF,TGTGCCAGCAGTGAAATGACAGGGTATATCTCTGGAAACACCATATATTTT
NA,TRBV9,TRBD2,13,TRBJ2-5,CASSQGLAGTQYF,TGTGCCAGCAGCCAAGGACTAGCTGGGACCCAGTACTTC
few,TRBV7-8,TRBD1,15,TRBJ1-6,CASSPWDSLNSPLHF,TGTGCCAGCAGCCCTTGGGACAGTCTAAATTCACCCCTCCACTTT
NA,TRBV6-5,TRBD1,13,TRBJ1-4,CASRGQGYEKLFF,TGTGCCAGCAGGGGACAGGGATATGAAAAACTGTTTTTT